These 16 T cell receptor beta chains originate from one sample sequenced in a study of blood T cell repertoires in COVID-19. Repertoires were generated with immunoSEQ multiplex PCR, while TCRdb's copy carries only in-frame clones and drops some. The table shows around 240,000 clones, with 83% occurring only once. Sequenced: peripheral blood. These TCRs come from a woman aged 45-60 years with acute or convalescent COVID-19.

The V and J genes are TRBV4-1 and TRBJ1-4; tentative D call: TRBD1 (6 bases). The germline V gene has CDR1 MGHRA and CDR2 YSYEKL. Trimming shortened V by 7 bases and J by 8 bases, and 17 bases separated the two germline ends. The CDR3 length is 14 residues. Here the CDR3 reads CASNRVASGEKLFF. As DNA, the CDR3 is TGCGCCAGCAACAGGGTTGCGTCGGGGGAAAAACTGTTTTTT.

V gene TRBV24-1 combines with J gene TRBJ2-3, with D possibly TRBD1 on 6 matching bases. Germline V gives CDR1 KGHDR, CDR2 SFDVKD. Trimming took 4 bases from V and 5 from J, leaving 12 bases between them. The CDR3 contains 14 residues. The chain's CDR3 is CATSDPQGLDTQYF. DNA of the CDR3: TGTGCCACCAGTGACCCACAGGGTTTAGATACGCAGTATTTT.

V and J are TRBV2 and TRBJ1-1; 7 nucleotides agree with TRBD1. CDR1 is SNHLY and CDR2 is FYNNEI in the germline V gene. The CDR3 contains 14 residues. V gave up 5 bases and J gave up 4 bases; unmatched junction bases: 7. DNA for the CDR3: TGTGCCAGCAGTAAACAGGGGTCGGGCACTGAAGCTTTCTTT. This translates into CASSKQGSGTEAFF.

V usage is TRBV6-5 and J usage is TRBJ1-1, with 8 bases lining up with TRBD1. Germline V gene data show CDR1 as MNHEY and CDR2 as SVGAGI. This CDR3 contains 13 residues. V shed 10 bases and J 4 bases; nucleotides not matched to a gene: 8. CDR3 DNA sequence: TGTGCCACCGGGCGGACAGGGTCCACTGAAGCTTTCTTT. Protein product: CATGRTGSTEAFF.

This clone was recorded a few times. The chain joins TRBV19 to TRBJ2-2; D is undetermined. V lost 1 base and J lost 5, with 8 bases in between. The germline CDR1 and CDR2 sequences are LNHDA and SQIVND (reference sequence). The CDR3 totals 14 residues. DNA for the CDR3: TGTGCCAGTAGTATAGTCGAGAGGACCGGGGAGCTGTTTTTT. Its protein is CASSIVERTGELFF.

The count of this clone is one. The V call is TRBV11-3, the J call TRBJ1-6; D is uncertain. V shed 0 bases and J shed 10 bases, with 7 bases lying between them. Germline loops: CDR1 SGHNT, CDR2 YENEEA. The CDR3 is 13 residues long. This chain's CDR3 is CASSLDTRSPLHF. The CDR3 DNA reads as TGTGCCAGCAGCTTAGATACCCGGTCACCCCTCCACTTT.

This clone was observed a few times. The CDR3 loop is CASSPRDRGGYGYTF. CDR3 sequence (DNA): TGTGCCAGCTCACCACGGGACAGGGGCGGCTATGGCTACACCTTC. The chain recombines TRBV18 with TRBJ1-2; 10 bases align to TRBD1. Germline-derived CDR1 and CDR2 are KGHSH and LQKENI. V gave up 1 base and J gave up 4 bases; unmatched junction bases: 3. The CDR3 consists of 15 residues.

V usage is TRBV30 and J usage is TRBJ1-1; D ambiguous. Germline V lookup: CDR1 GTSNPN, CDR2 SVGIG (reference sequence). The CDR3 consists of 14 residues. Trimming stripped 0 bases from V and 0 bases from J, with 8 bases between. In nucleotides, the CDR3 is TGTGCCTGGAGTGTCAGCGCAGTGAACACTGAAGCTTTCTTT. Translation gives CAWSVSAVNTEAFF.

The chain combines TRBV27 with TRBJ1-6, with 7 bases matching TRBD1. V lost 6 bases to trimming and J lost 8 bases; unmatched junction nucleotides: 7. CDR3 length: 14 amino acids. The germline CDR1 and CDR2 sequences are MNHEY and SMNVEV (reference sequence). The CDR3 DNA reads as TGTGCCAGCAGAAAGAGGGACAGCCATTCACCCCTCCACTTT. Protein: CASRKRDSHSPLHF.

The V and J genes are TRBV5-1 and TRBJ2-7; D is ambiguous. The CDR3 loop spans 12 amino acids. V was cut by 1 base and J by 4 bases, with 6 bases left in between. Germline CDR1 and CDR2: SGHRS and YFSETQ. The DNA for the CDR3 is TGCGCCAGCAGCTTGCTCGGGTACGAGCAGTACTTC. Protein: CASSLLGYEQYF.

In this sample, this clone turned up once. This chain connects TRBV5-1 to TRBJ1-2; TRBD1 aligns across 10 bases. V trimming: 1 base; J trimming: 4 bases; junction bases outside the gene matches: 1. Germline V gives CDR1 SGHRS, CDR2 YFSETQ. The CDR3 runs 14 residues. CDR3 amino acids: CASSLRTGGYGYTF. In nucleotides, the CDR3 is TGCGCCAGCAGCTTGAGGACAGGGGGCTATGGCTACACCTTC.

The table lists this clone with a count of one. The chain has TRBV14 and TRBJ2-6; D is unresolved. The germline gives CDR1 SGHDN, CDR2 FVKESK. The CDR3 extends over 12 amino acids. The V and J ends lost 4 bases and 4 bases respectively, with 2 bases between them. CDR3 sequence (DNA): TGTGCCAGCAGCCCAGGGGCCAACGTCCTGACTTTC. Translation gives CASSPGANVLTF. The full variable domain, its missing parts supplied by reference TRBV14 and TRBJ2-6, is EAGVTQFPSHSVIEKGQTVTLRCDPISGHDNLYWYRRVMGKEIKFLLHFVKESKQDESGMPNNRFLAERTGGTYSTLKVQPAELEDSGVYFCASSPGANVLTFGAGSRLTVL.

This chain joins TRBV6-5 and TRBJ1-5; 8 bases align to TRBD1. This CDR3 region has 13 residues. Germline trimming cut 9 bases from V and 5 bases from J; bases unmatched to any gene: 6. CDR1 and CDR2 from the germline V gene are MNHEY and SVGAGI. The CDR3, as DNA: TGTGCCAGTGGACAGGGACCGGATCAGCCCCAGCATTTT. As protein: CASGQGPDQPQHF.

The rearrangement uses TRBV5-1 and TRBJ1-3; 7 nucleotides line up with TRBD1. Germline CDR1 reads SGHRS; CDR2 reads YFSETQ. The CDR3 contains 16 residues. With 2 bases clipped from V and 0 bases from J, the junction kept 5 bases outside the gene matches. In DNA form, the CDR3 reads TGCGCCAGCAGCTTAGGGACAGTAAGCTCTGGAAACACCATATATTTT. Protein sequence: CASSLGTVSSGNTIYF.

The chain combines TRBV11-2 with TRBJ2-1; weak D call: TRBD2 (5 bases). Germline V gene sequence: CDR1 SGHAT, CDR2 FQNNGV. V was pared by 1 base and J by 0 bases, with 13 bases between. The CDR3 loop spans 17 amino acids. This chain's CDR3 is CASSLVIFGGSYNEQFF. The CDR3 DNA reads TGTGCCAGCAGCTTAGTCATCTTCGGAGGCTCCTACAATGAGCAGTTCTTC.

This clone was observed a few times. This rearrangement joins TRBV6-2 or TRBV6-3 to TRBJ2-7, with D possibly matching TRBD2 (5 bases). The CDR3 consists of 13 residues. The germline gives CDR1 MNHEY, CDR2 SVGEGT. Trimming stripped 5 bases from V and 3 bases from J, with 11 bases between. CDR3 nucleotides: TGTGCCAGCAGTCGACAAGAGGGCTACGAGCAGTACTTC. Amino acid sequence: CASSRQEGYEQYF.